This T cell receptor (beta chain) came from a study of cytomegalovirus exposure and HLA in healthy donors. In this sample, this clone turned up a few times. 13 Jbeta primers and 60 Vbeta primers were used for the PCR. Using immunoSEQ multiplex PCR, the repertoire was profiled, and TCRdb retains in-frame clones only, with some absent. The profile shows about 140,000 clones, 76% of them singletons. Trimming at V came to 3 bases and at J to 4 bases, leaving 3 bases not matched to a gene. This CDR3 has 13 residues. From germline, CDR1 is LNHDA and CDR2 SQIVND (reference sequence). The TCR originated in a male donor in good health and CMV-seronegative. The gene calls are TRBV19 and TRBJ2-7; 7 positions agree with TRBD1. The sequenced material came from PBMCs. This chain's CDR3 is CASSMNRGYEQYF. DNA of the CDR3: TGTGCCAGTAGTATGAACAGGGGTTACGAGCAGTACTTC.